The entry below gives a single T cell receptor beta chain sequence along with its context. Other DNA variants within this sample encode the same CDR3. This entry is derived from a study of blood T cell repertoires in COVID-19. This CDR3 has 13 amino acids. Trimming shortened V by 2 bases and J by 2 bases, and 6 bases separated the two germline ends. Sequencing was performed with immunoSEQ multiplex PCR; in TCRdb, only in-frame clones are kept and a portion is missing. Among approximately 100,000 clones listed, approximately 93% were seen once. The genes are TRBV12-3 or TRBV12-4 and TRBJ1-2; D is undetermined. Sequenced: peripheral blood. The TCR comes from a man aged 55 to 70 with acute or convalescent COVID-19. Written as DNA, the CDR3 is TGTGCCAGCAGTTTAAAGGAGAACTATGGCTACACCTTC. This encodes CASSLKENYGYTF.